This TCR beta chain stems from a study of cytomegalovirus exposure and HLA in healthy donors. CDR1 and CDR2 from the germline V gene are MNHEY and SVGAGI. The V and J ends lost 7 bases and 5 bases, in that order; junction bases with no gene match: 7. CDR3 length: 13 residues. The PCR made use of 60 Vbeta and 13 Jbeta primers. Clones were sequenced by immunoSEQ multiplex PCR, and TCRdb holds only the in-frame ones, with some missing. The sample totals tens of thousands of clones; its top ten clones hold less than 1.5%. Sequencing input: PBMCs. The chain uses TRBV6-5 and TRBJ1-2, with 7 nucleotides matching TRBD1. This receptor was taken from a man aged 25 to 40 in good health and CMV-seronegative. The CDR3 spells CASTLGGPYGYTF. CDR3 bases: TGTGCCAGCACCCTAGGGGGCCCTTATGGCTACACCTTC.